This T cell receptor beta chain was documented in a study of cytomegalovirus exposure and HLA in healthy donors. Study context: Unique TCRs from HLA-typed donors, about 78 million of them, were held in an early data release. Overall study findings and caveats: Upon later analysis, TCR association rates were observed to vary by HLA locus, being highest for DRB1 and lowest for HLA-C.

Details on this clone: The antigen remains unidentified.

PCR amplification relied on 60 Vbeta primers (plus 13 Jbeta primers). Sequenced by immunoSEQ multiplex PCR; TCRdb stores in-frame clones only, minus some. Here the sample spans 180,000 or so clones, 82% being singletons. This CDR3 region has 17 residues. The germline V and J ends were trimmed by 0 bases and 1 base, with 16 bases remaining between them. The V gene's germline CDR1 is SGDLS and CDR2 YYNGEE. The genes are TRBV9 and TRBJ2-5; D might be TRBD1 (6 bases). The sequencing sample was made of PBMCs. This clonotype originated in a boy aged 2 to 10 in good health and CMV-seronegative. CDR3 sequence (DNA): TGTGCCAGCAGCGTAGCCCTGGGGCTAGGGGGCCAAGAGACCCAGTACTTC. Translated, it gives CASSVALGLGGQETQYF.